The rows below give T cell receptor beta chains drawn from one sample of a study of T-cell reconstitution after alpha-beta-depleted transplantation in children. TCRdb ran MiXCR on the PCR reads and lists one entry per CDR3 protein. This sample yields roughly 500,000 distinct CDR3 sequences, of which about 10% are seen a single time; around 2% belongs to the top ten. The material sequenced was PBMCs, taken before TCRalphabeta/CD19-depleted stem cell transplant. The receptors derive from a child aged 2 to 15 with inherited bone marrow failure, due to receive a stem cell transplant. CDR3s include the opening cysteine and the closing phenylalanine or tryptophan. Fields, in order: V gene, J gene, CDR3 protein.

>TRBV7-9|TRBJ2-5
CASSGPGTGPLGTQYF
>TRBV11-2|TRBJ2-1
CASSLVGGQGWNEQFF
>TRBV6-2/TRBV6-3|TRBJ2-7
CASRQGTPYEQYF
>TRBV20-1|TRBJ2-1
CSAPSGSLKFF
>TRBV29-1|TRBJ2-2
CSVGSGLDTGELFF
>TRBV29-1|TRBJ2-2
CSVPEENTGELFF
>TRBV10-3|TRBJ2-7
CAISESKTSGSYEQYF
>TRBV12-3/TRBV12-4|TRBJ2-2
CASFTLFGELFF
>TRBV7-9|TRBJ2-5
CASSPTGRPGETQYF
>TRBV29-1|TRBJ2-5
CSVRGVQETQYF
>TRBV6-1|TRBJ2-7
CASSDLASPVPYEQYF
>TRBV6-1|TRBJ1-4
CASSASFTTNEKLFF